These 10 T cell receptor beta chains share one sample of origin, sequenced in a study of identical twins. TCRdb re-analysed the 5' RACE reads in MiXCR, keeping a single row per CDR3 protein. The sample lists approximately 890,000 distinct CDR3 sequences, over 9% seen once, with around 1.6% in the top ten. The same data also contributed to another study, on yellow fever vaccine responses in identical twins.

Sequenced input: PBMCs. Every receptor here comes from a woman under 30 in good health.

This clonotype was recorded many times. This chain uses TRBV4-1 with TRBJ2-3; D possibly corresponds to TRBD1 (6 bases). V lost 1 base to trimming and J lost 2 bases, with 10 bases between them. The CDR3 has 15 residues. Germline-derived CDR1 and CDR2 are MGHRA and YSYEKL. The DNA of the CDR3 is TGCGCCAGCAGCCAAGTCGGGACATTCACAGATACGCAGTATTTT. Its protein is CASSQVGTFTDTQYF.

In this sample, this clonotype turned up a few times. The genes are TRBV6-2 or TRBV6-3 and TRBJ2-5; 15 bases are shared with TRBD2. Looked up from germline, CDR1 is MNHEY and CDR2 is SVGEGT. This CDR3 region has 21 residues. The junction had 18 bases not matched to a gene; V was cut back by 2 bases and J by 5 bases. CDR3 residues: CASSYPTPPGTSGGSVETQYF. CDR3 bases: TGTGCCAGCAGTTACCCAACACCTCCCGGGACTAGCGGGGGGAGTGTCGAGACCCAGTACTTC.

The chain uses TRBV2 and TRBJ2-7; D uncertain. With 1 base removed from V and 2 bases from J, the gap between germline ends came to 12 bases. The CDR3 is 15 residues long. The germline CDR1 and CDR2 sequences are SNHLY and FYNNEI. The CDR3 DNA reads TGTGCCAGCAGTGAAGGTCAGGTTTACGCCTACGAGCAGTACTTC. This encodes CASSEGQVYAYEQYF. Full variable domain (rest looked up from reference TRBV2 and TRBJ2-7): EPEVTQTPSHQVTQMGQEVILRCVPISNHLYFYWYRQILGQKVEFLVSFYNNEISEKSEIFDDQFSVERPDGSNFTLKIRSTKLEDSAMYFCASSEGQVYAYEQYFGPGTRLTVT.

Details on this clonotype: Here the CDR3 omits its conserved ending phenylalanine or tryptophan, so a read error is the likely source. The chain joins TRBV24-1 to TRBJ2-7, with 9 positions matching TRBD1. Germline assignment: CDR1 KGHDR and CDR2 SFDVKD. Trimming at V came to 8 bases and at J to 3 bases, leaving 4 bases not matched to a gene. The CDR3 covers 13 residues. This CDR3 reads CATTGTGIYEQYL. For the CDR3, the DNA is TGTGCCACCACAGGGACAGGGATCTACGAGCAGTACTTA.

The chain is built from TRBV11-2 and TRBJ2-5; 13 bases map to TRBD2. V was pared by 1 base and J by 4 bases, with 6 bases of the junction left unmatched. The CDR3 consists of 17 residues. Germline values: CDR1 SGHAT, CDR2 FQNNGV. The DNA of the CDR3 is TGTGCCAGCAGCTTAGGGAGGACTAGCGGGAGTGCAGAGACCCAGTACTTC. Translation gives CASSLGRTSGSAETQYF.

This clonotype was seen more than once but under ten times. The chain recombines TRBV4-1 with TRBJ2-7; TRBD2 matches 10 bases. V dropped 1 base and J dropped 5; count of bases not matched to a gene: 11. The CDR3 extends over 17 amino acids. Looked up from germline, CDR1 is MGHRA and CDR2 is YSYEKL. The CDR3 DNA reads TGCGCCAGCAGCCAAGGGAGCGGGAGGGCCAGATGGGACGAGCAGTACTTC. It is translated as CASSQGSGRARWDEQYF.

This clonotype occurred a few times. This chain joins TRBV20-1 and TRBJ2-7, with 7 positions matching TRBD2. There are 14 residues in the CDR3. V dropped 6 bases and J dropped 3; count of bases not matched to a gene: 11. The germline V gene encodes CDR1 DFQATT and CDR2 SNEGSKA (reference sequence). The CDR3 DNA follows: TGCAGTGCACAAAGCTTTGGGGGGGTCTACGAGCAGTACTTC. Its protein product is CSAQSFGGVYEQYF.

This rearrangement joins TRBV7-9 to TRBJ2-7, with a weak D call TRBD1 (5 bases). Germline CDR1 and CDR2: SEHNR and FQNEAQ (reference sequence). V gave up 5 bases and J gave up 4 bases, with 15 bases separating them. This CDR3 contains 14 residues. The CDR3 DNA follows: TGTGCCAGCAGCCCCCAGACAGCGAAATACGAGCAGTACGTC. It specifies CASSPQTAKYEQYV.

This rearrangement joins TRBV12-3 or TRBV12-4 to TRBJ2-3; 8 positions match TRBD2. The ends lost 5 bases at V and 2 bases at J; junction bases unmatched: 6. The CDR3 is 15 residues long. CDR3 amino acids: CASSPQRGYTDTQYF. CDR3 bases: TGTGCCAGCAGTCCCCAGCGGGGGTACACAGATACGCAGTATTTT.

This clonotype occurred once. V and J are TRBV20-1 and TRBJ2-3; the D gene is possibly TRBD2 (6 bases). V lost 2 bases and J lost 2, with 11 bases in between. The CDR3 spans 14 residues. Germline V gene data show CDR1 as DFQATT and CDR2 as SNEGSKA (reference sequence). Here the CDR3 DNA reads TGCAGTGCTAGAACGCGGGGCCTCACAGATACGCAGTATTTT. Amino acids: CSARTRGLTDTQYF.